These T cell receptor beta chains were read from a single sample in a study of beta chain features in type 1 diabetes. TCRdb's copy holds only in-frame clones and misses some; the assay was immunoSEQ multiplex PCR. The sample holds 350,000 to 450,000 clones, roughly 14% seen once. Sequencing input: naive CD4+ T cells from blood. The receptors derive from a man between 25 and 39 years old in good health. Both conserved end residues are part of each CDR3. Each record gives: J gene, V gene, D gene, clone size, CDR3 DNA, CDR3 protein. The D gene is left open where the match is weak. The listing skips clone size in some rows; elsewhere it reads once, few, many or a size class.

TRBJ1-2	TRBV7-8	TRBD1	few	TGTGCCAGCAGCTCACAGGGGTATGGCTACACCTTC	CASSSQGYGYTF
TRBJ1-1	TRBV7-2	NA	few	TGTGCCAGCAGCCAAAGGGGGATAGGAGCTTTCTTT	CASSQRGIGAFF
TRBJ2-3	TRBV7-2	NA	few	TGTGCCAGCAGCAGCAGGGCGGGGCCCGCAGATACGCAGTATTTT	CASSSRAGPADTQYF
TRBJ2-3	TRBV18	NA	few	TGTGCCAGCTCACCCCCAGGGGTGACAGATACGCAGTATTTT	CASSPPGVTDTQYF
TRBJ2-3	TRBV7-2	TRBD1	NA	TGTGCCAGCAGCCGTACCCCGGGACAGGGGGCAGATACGCAGTATTTT	CASSRTPGQGADTQYF
TRBJ2-3	TRBV2	TRBD2	few	TGTGCCAGCAGTGAGATCGGGGGGGACCGGGATACGCAGTATTTT	CASSEIGGDRDTQYF
TRBJ2-5	TRBV20-1	NA	NA	TGCAGTGGTACTCGGGAAGAGACCCAGTACTTC	CSGTREETQYF
TRBJ2-2	TRBV7-9	NA	NA	TGTGCCAGCAGCTTACCAAAGACAGCGAACACCGGGGAGCTGTTTTTT	CASSLPKTANTGELFF
TRBJ1-2	TRBV4-3	NA	NA	TGCGCCAGCAGCCTAAGACCCGGGACGGAGTATGGCTACACCTTC	CASSLRPGTEYGYTF
TRBJ2-5	TRBV11-3	NA	NA	TGTGCCAGCAGTACCCGGATTAGCGGCGGAACGGAGACCCAGTACTTC	CASSTRISGGTETQYF
TRBJ2-3	TRBV12-5	NA	NA	TGTGCTAGTGGTTTGGTTGGTGGCGGGATCGCAGATACGCAGTATTTT	CASGLVGGGIADTQYF
TRBJ2-4	TRBV28	NA	NA	TGTGCCAGCGAGGATCGGAGGGCCGCCAAAAACATTCAGTACTTC	CASEDRRAAKNIQYF
TRBJ1-1	TRBV29-1	NA	NA	TGCAGCGTCCATGGTCGACCCACCAGCACTGAAGCTTTCTTT	CSVHGRPTSTEAFF
TRBJ2-3	TRBV6-5	TRBD1	NA	TGTGCCAGCAGTTGGGGGACAGGAACAGATACGCAGTATTTT	CASSWGTGTDTQYF
TRBJ2-7	TRBV25-1	NA	few	TGTGCCAGCAGTGTGACAGGTTACGAGCAGTACTTC	CASSVTGYEQYF
TRBJ2-1	TRBV18	TRBD2	NA	TGTGCCAGCTCACCCGGACTAGCGGGGGTCAGTGAGCAGTTCTTC	CASSPGLAGVSEQFF
TRBJ1-2	TRBV30	NA	few	TGTGCCTGGAGTCTTATCAAGGGCGGCTACACCTTC	CAWSLIKGGYTF
TRBJ2-1	TRBV11-2	NA	NA	TGTGCCAGCAGCTTAATGCCGCCCCTAGTGGGTGAGCAGTTCTTC	CASSLMPPLVGEQFF
TRBJ1-5	TRBV30	NA	NA	TGTGCCTGGAGTGTTGGGGCAGGTTCATTTAATCAGCCCCAGCATTTT	CAWSVGAGSFNQPQHF
TRBJ2-1	TRBV10-2	TRBD2	few	TGCGCCAGCAAGACCGGCGGGAGTGACTACAATGAGCAGTTCTTC	CASKTGGSDYNEQFF
TRBJ2-1	TRBV14	NA	few	TGTGCCAGCAGCCGACAACCCTTGAATGAGCAGTTCTTC	CASSRQPLNEQFF
TRBJ2-3	TRBV9	NA	few	TGTGCCAGCAGCGTCCAGGATACGCAGTATTTT	CASSVQDTQYF
TRBJ2-7	TRBV6-5	NA	NA	TGTGCCAGCAGTTACTCAGGGGGCGGGGTGAACGAGCAGTACTTC	CASSYSGGGVNEQYF
TRBJ1-2	TRBV29-1	NA	many	TGCAGCGTTGGAAAGGCTCAATATGGCTACACCTTC	CSVGKAQYGYTF
TRBJ2-2	TRBV5-1	NA	NA	TGCGCCAGCAGCTTGTTAGGACTCACGAACACCGGGGAGCTGTTTTTT	CASSLLGLTNTGELFF
TRBJ1-2	TRBV5-4	NA	NA	TGTGCCAGCAGCTTGAACCCCGGCCGGAATGGCTACACCTTC	CASSLNPGRNGYTF
TRBJ2-7	TRBV9	NA	few	TGTGCCAGCAGCGTTGATGACAGTTCCTACGAGCAGTACTTC	CASSVDDSSYEQYF